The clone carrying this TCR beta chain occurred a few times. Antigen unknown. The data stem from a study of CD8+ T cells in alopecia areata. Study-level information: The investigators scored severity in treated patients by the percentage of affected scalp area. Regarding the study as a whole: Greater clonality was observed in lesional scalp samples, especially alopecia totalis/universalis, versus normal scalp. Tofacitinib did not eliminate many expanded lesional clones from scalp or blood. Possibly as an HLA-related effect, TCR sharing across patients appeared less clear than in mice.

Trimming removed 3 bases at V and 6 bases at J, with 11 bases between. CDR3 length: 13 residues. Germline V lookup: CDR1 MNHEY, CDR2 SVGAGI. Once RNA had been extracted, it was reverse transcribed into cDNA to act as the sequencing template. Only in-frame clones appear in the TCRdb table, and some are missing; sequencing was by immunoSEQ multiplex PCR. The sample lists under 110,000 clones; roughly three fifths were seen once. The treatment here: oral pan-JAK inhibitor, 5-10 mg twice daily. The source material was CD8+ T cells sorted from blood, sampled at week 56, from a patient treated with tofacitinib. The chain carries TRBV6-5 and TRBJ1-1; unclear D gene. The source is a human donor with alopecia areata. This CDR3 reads CASSYADRAEAFF. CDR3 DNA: TGTGCCAGCAGTTATGCCGATCGGGCTGAAGCTTTCTTT.